Below are 19 T cell receptor beta chains sequenced from a single sample in a study of T cells in Graves' hyperthyroidism and ophthalmopathy. RNA transcripts provided the source from which TCR beta CDR3 regions were amplified. A set of HTBI primers served as the primers for a first-round RT-PCR of the TCR CDR3. TCRdb itself ran the multiplex PCR reads through MiXCR, one entry per CDR3 protein. Here the sample spans approximately 610,000 distinct CDR3 sequences, roughly 14% being singletons. Sequencing was performed on blood. These receptors all stem from a woman aged 40 to 50 with Graves' ophthalmopathy.

The chain uses TRBV15 and TRBJ2-7, with 10 bases fitting TRBD1. In germline, CDR1 is LNHNV, CDR2 YYDKDF (reference sequence). The CDR3 totals 16 residues. The V and J ends lost 3 bases and 2 bases, in that order; junction bases with no gene match: 7. The CDR3 DNA sequence: TGTGCCACCAGCAGTAACCCGGGACAGGGGACCTACGAGCAGTACTTC. It translates to CATSSNPGQGTYEQYF.

The sample holds many counts of this clonotype. The chain links TRBV6-2 or TRBV6-3 to TRBJ2-3; weak D call: TRBD2 (6 bases). Germline V CDR1 and CDR2: MNHEY, SVGEGT. The V and J ends lost 2 bases and 7 bases respectively, with 13 bases between them. The CDR3 is made up of 14 amino acids. The CDR3 sequence: CASSYVLAKYTQYF. The CDR3 DNA is TGTGCCAGCAGTTACGTGCTAGCGAAGTATACGCAGTATTTT.

In its sample, this clonotype was seen many times. This chain links TRBV10-2 with TRBJ2-2; 10 bases align to TRBD2. Germline values: CDR1 WSHSY, CDR2 SAAADI. The V segment lost 1 base and the J segment 7 bases; nucleotides outside the gene matches: 9. There are 17 residues in the CDR3. CDR3 coding DNA: TGCGCCAGCAGTGAGTTTAGCGGGAGGAGTTCTGGCGGGGAGCTGTTTTTT. The encoded protein is CASSEFSGRSSGGELFF.

This clonotype was seen ten or more times. The CDR3 DNA reads as TGCAGTGGGGTTTGGGGTTTGAACACTGAAGCTTTCTTT. This encodes CSGVWGLNTEAFF. The chain couples TRBV20-1 to TRBJ1-1, with no clear D. The CDR3 runs 13 residues. Germline lookup yields CDR1 DFQATT and CDR2 SNEGSKA (reference sequence). V lost 7 bases and J 0 bases, leaving 12 bases between the germline ends.

This clonotype was seen at least ten times. CDR3: CASSETGQRLYGYTF. The CDR3 nucleotides read TGTGCCAGCAGTGAAACGGGACAGAGACTCTATGGCTACACCTTC. The chain has TRBV6-1 and TRBJ1-2, with 7 bases aligning to TRBD1. The CDR3 sequence is 15 residues long. Per germline, CDR1 MNHNS and CDR2 SASEGT. J was trimmed by 4 bases and V by 2 bases; bases with no gene match: 7.

The table lists this clonotype with many counts. J is TRBJ1-1 and V is TRBV30; a possible D gene is TRBD1 (6 bases). V was trimmed by 1 base and J by 8 bases, leaving 20 bases between them. Germline V gene lookup returns CDR1 GTSNPN and CDR2 SVGIG (reference sequence). This CDR3 comprises 15 residues. CDR3 DNA: TGTGCCTGGAGTGGCGGGAACAGGGTTAAGGACGAAGCTTTCTTT. This codes for CAWSGGNRVKDEAFF.

This clonotype appeared many times. The genes are TRBV20-1 and TRBJ1-1; perhaps TRBD1 as D (5 bases). Trimming pared 5 bases from V and 5 bases from J, leaving 21 bases between. Germline V gene sequence: CDR1 DFQATT, CDR2 SNEGSKA (reference sequence). The CDR3 consists of 15 residues. CDR3 region: CSAPSFDRIDTEAFF. The CDR3 nucleotides are TGCAGTGCTCCAAGTTTCGACAGAATTGATACTGAAGCTTTCTTT.

The chain uses TRBV30 and TRBJ2-7; the D gene is possibly TRBD1 (6 bases). Germline V lookup: CDR1 GTSNPN, CDR2 SVGIG (reference sequence). There are 15 residues in the CDR3. Trimming pared 7 bases from V and 1 base from J, leaving 20 bases between. The CDR3 is CALDSAGANSYEQYF. Here the CDR3 DNA reads TGTGCCTTAGATTCCGCAGGGGCTAATTCCTACGAGCAGTACTTC. The variable domain in full, completed from reference TRBV30 and TRBJ2-7, reads SQTIHQWPATLVQPVGSPLSLECTVEGTSNPNLYWYRQAAGRGLQLLFYSVGIGQISSEVPQNLSASRPQDRQFILSSKKLLLSDSGFYLCALDSAGANSYEQYFGPGTRLTVT.

This clonotype was counted between two and nine times. The conserved closing phenylalanine or tryptophan is absent in this CDR3, likely reflecting a read error. The chain combines TRBV7-9 with TRBJ2-5; no reliable D call. Germline values: CDR1 SEHNR, CDR2 FQNEAQ (reference sequence). Trimming took off 1 base at V and 1 base at J, with 10 bases between the two ends. The CDR3 is made up of 15 amino acids. The CDR3 is CASSLVGRVQETQYL. The CDR3 DNA is TGTGCCAGCAGCTTAGTGGGCAGAGTCCAAGAGACCCAGTACCTC.

This clonotype was observed many times. This rearrangement joins TRBV6-2 or TRBV6-3 to TRBJ2-7; TRBD2 agrees at 9 bases. The V gene end was trimmed by 4 bases and the J gene end by 6 bases; junction bases not matched to a gene: 10. This CDR3 comprises 15 residues. Germline V gives CDR1 MNHEY, CDR2 SVGEGT. CDR3 sequence reads: CASSSLREGLVEQYF. CDR3 nucleotide sequence: TGTGCCAGCAGTTCCTTGCGGGAGGGCCTGGTCGAGCAGTACTTC.

This clonotype was seen at least ten times. The chain recombines TRBV11-2 with TRBJ2-5; D is uncertain. The V gene's germline CDR1 is SGHAT and CDR2 FQNNGV. This CDR3 region has 13 residues. Trimming cost V 0 bases and J 4 bases, with 6 bases left between them. CDR3 amino acids: CASSLDHLETQYF. CDR3 DNA: TGTGCCAGCAGCTTAGACCATCTAGAGACCCAGTACTTC. The variable domain in full, with the rest retrieved from reference TRBV11-2 and TRBJ2-5, is EAGVAQSPRYKIIEKRQSVAFWCNPISGHATLYWYQQILGQGPKLLIQFQNNGVVDDSQLPKDRFSAERLKGVDSTLKIQPAKLEDSAVYLCASSLDHLETQYFGPGTRLLVL.

This clonotype was picked up a small number of times. The chain couples TRBV19 to TRBJ1-5; D is possibly TRBD1 (5 bases). CDR3 length: 15 amino acids. Per germline, CDR1 LNHDA and CDR2 SQIVND (reference sequence). V lost 4 bases to trimming and J lost 4 bases, with 14 bases between them. For the CDR3, the DNA is TGTGCCAGTAGTACCCCGGGGGGGGAGAATCAGCCCCAGCATTTT. This codes for CASSTPGGENQPQHF. Drawing the rest from reference TRBV19 and TRBJ1-5, the complete variable domain is DGGITQSPKYLFRKEGQNVTLSCEQNLNHDAMYWYRQDPGQGLRLIYYSQIVNDFQKGDIAEGYSVSREKKESFPLTVTSAQKNPTAFYLCASSTPGGENQPQHFGDGTRLSIL.

This clonotype was counted ten times or more. The chain uses TRBV24-1 and TRBJ2-1, with 12 bases that match TRBD2. Germline CDR1 reads KGHDR; CDR2 reads SFDVKD. Losses at the gene ends were 2 bases for V and 7 bases for J; bases not matched to a gene: 5. The CDR3 runs to 16 residues. CDR3 sequence: CATSDSGLAGTNEQFF. DNA of the CDR3: TGTGCCACCAGTGATTCAGGACTAGCGGGAACTAATGAGCAGTTCTTC.

This clonotype was observed at least ten times. The chain employs TRBV24-1 and TRBJ1-5; D unclear. This CDR3 is built from 17 residues. CDR1 and CDR2 from the germline V gene are KGHDR and SFDVKD. Trimming cost V 2 bases and J 4 bases, with 17 bases left between them. CDR3 sequence (DNA): TGTGCCACCAGTGATTCACGGGGTCCCAGTGAAAATCAGCCCCAGCATTTT. Translated, it gives CATSDSRGPSENQPQHF.

This clonotype was detected many times. DNA for the CDR3: TGTGCCAGCAGTTTAAGGGATCGCCCATTATATGGCTACACCTTC. Translated: CASSLRDRPLYGYTF. The chain couples TRBV12-3 or TRBV12-4 to TRBJ1-2; D unclear. Trimming left V 2 bases short and J 5 bases short, with 15 bases between. CDR3 length: 15 residues.

This clonotype was recorded at least ten times. The V call is TRBV11-2, the J call TRBJ2-1; 11 bases are a match to TRBD2. V shed 0 bases, J shed 5 bases, and the junction held 0 bases outside the gene matches. Germline V gives CDR1 SGHAT, CDR2 FQNNGV. The CDR3 is made up of 15 amino acids. CDR3 DNA: TGTGCCAGCAGCTTAGAACTAGCGGGAGACAATGAGCAGTTCTTC. Protein sequence: CASSLELAGDNEQFF.

This clonotype has at least ten counts. The genes are TRBV4-1 and TRBJ1-2, with a weak D call TRBD1 (6 bases). This CDR3 spans 15 amino acids. V dropped 3 bases and J dropped 1 base, with 12 bases sitting between them. Germline values: CDR1 MGHRA, CDR2 YSYEKL. The CDR3 DNA sequence: TGCGCCAGCAGCCATGCCGACAGGAGTAACTATGGCTACACCTTC. This sequence encodes CASSHADRSNYGYTF.

Only a few counts were recorded for this clonotype. The chain employs TRBV7-8 and TRBJ1-5; no definite D call. CDR3 length: 15 amino acids. V shed 11 bases and J shed 4 bases, with 21 bases lying between them. Germline assignment: CDR1 SGHVS and CDR2 FQNEAQ. The CDR3 DNA reads as TGTGCCGTCCAAGAGAGAATAGGGCTTAATCAGCCCCAGCATTTT. It codes for CAVQERIGLNQPQHF.

This clonotype was recorded many times. This chain links TRBV28 with TRBJ2-7, with TRBD2 identical over 11 bases. Per the germline V gene, CDR1 is MDHEN and CDR2 is SYDVKM. With 6 bases clipped from V and 3 bases from J, the junction kept 7 bases outside the gene matches. The CDR3 is 15 residues long. The CDR3 DNA is TGTGCCAGCAGAATCAACGGACTAGCGGGCTACGAGCAGTACTTC. This encodes CASRINGLAGYEQYF. The variable domain in full, with the rest retrieved from reference TRBV28 and TRBJ2-7, is DVKVTQSSRYLVKRTGEKVFLECVQDMDHENMFWYRQDPGLGLRLIYFSYDVKMKEKGDIPEGYSVSREKKERFSLILESASTNQTSMYLCASRINGLAGYEQYFGPGTRLTVT.